The next 9 T cell receptor beta chains were all read from a single sample in a study of shared clonotypes between healthy human individuals. Assay used: immunoSEQ multiplex PCR; TCRdb lists only in-frame clones, some missing. The repertoire has some 980,000 clones, 70% to 85% of them found once; the top ten carry roughly 1.5%. Sequencing input: memory CD4+ T cells sorted from blood. The subset was: CD45RA-negative fraction. These receptors all come from a man younger than 35 in good health.

There are a few counts of this clone. CDR3 region: CASSLSGGGDQPQHF. Written as DNA, the CDR3 is TGTGCCAGCAGCCTCTCAGGAGGGGGAGATCAGCCCCAGCATTTT. This chain links TRBV7-9 with TRBJ1-5, with D possibly being TRBD1 (6 bases). Germline CDR1 SEHNR, CDR2 FQNEAQ (reference sequence). CDR3 size: 15 residues. V was shortened by 5 bases and J by 5 bases, with 16 bases between the two germline ends.

V and J are TRBV5-6 and TRBJ2-7; possible D gene TRBD1, 6 bases. Trimming shortened V by 2 bases and J by 1 base, and 13 bases separated the two germline ends. The CDR3 runs 15 residues. The V gene's germline CDR1 is SGHDT and CDR2 YYEEEE. CDR3 protein: CASSFLGQLSYEQYF. Here the CDR3 DNA reads TGTGCCAGCAGCTTCTTAGGACAGCTTTCCTACGAGCAGTACTTC. The full variable domain, with the rest looked up from reference TRBV5-6 and TRBJ2-7, is DAGVTQSPTHLIKTRGQQVTLRCSPKSGHDTVSWYQQALGQGPQFIFQYYEEEERQRGNFPDRFSGHQFPNYSSELNVNALLLGDSALYLCASSFLGQLSYEQYFGPGTRLTVT.

The V call is TRBV9, the J call TRBJ2-2; 8 nucleotides line up with TRBD2. CDR1 and CDR2 (germline): SGDLS, YYNGEE. V lost 0 bases, J lost 0 bases, and 4 bases stayed unmatched. The CDR3 has 17 residues. The CDR3 coding sequence is TGTGCCAGCAGCGTAGGCGGCGGGGGGCCGAACACCGGGGAGCTGTTTTTT. Protein product: CASSVGGGGPNTGELFF. The variable domain in full, with the rest retrieved from reference TRBV9 and TRBJ2-2, is DSGVTQTPKHLITATGQRVTLRCSPRSGDLSVYWYQQSLDQGLQFLIQYYNGEERAKGNILERFSAQQFPDLHSELNLSSLELGDSALYFCASSVGGGGPNTGELFFGEGSRLTVL.

The chain combines TRBV30 with TRBJ2-5, with 8 bases lining up with TRBD1. CDR1 is GTSNPN, CDR2 SVGIG, per germline (reference sequence). CDR3 size: 15 residues. Losses at the gene ends were 0 bases for V and 5 bases for J; bases not matched to a gene: 8. The CDR3 here is CAWSVRPGTGETQYF. CDR3 coding DNA: TGTGCCTGGAGTGTCCGCCCCGGGACAGGCGAGACCCAGTACTTC. Full variable domain (outside the CDR3, taken from reference TRBV30 and TRBJ2-5): SQTIHQWPATLVQPVGSPLSLECTVEGTSNPNLYWYRQAAGRGLQLLFYSVGIGQISSEVPQNLSASRPQDRQFILSSKKLLLSDSGFYLCAWSVRPGTGETQYFGPGTRLLVL.

The V and J genes are TRBV6-1 and TRBJ1-2; D gene unclear. Deletions cut 5 bases from V and 3 bases from J, with 7 bases between. CDR3 length: 12 amino acids. Germline V gene data show CDR1 as MNHNS and CDR2 as SASEGT. The CDR3 coding sequence is TGTGCCAGCAGTAACCGGGACTATGGCTACACCTTC. This translates into CASSNRDYGYTF.

This chain connects TRBV7-2 to TRBJ2-3; 15 nucleotides match TRBD2. V dropped 4 bases and J dropped 4; count of bases not matched to a gene: 6. CDR1 and CDR2 (germline): SGHTA, FQGNSA. The CDR3 is made up of 17 amino acids. CDR3 DNA sequence: TGTGCCAGCAGCTCCGGGACTAGCGGGAGGAGAGCAGATACGCAGTATTTT. Amino acid sequence: CASSSGTSGRRADTQYF.

This clone has just a few counts. V usage is TRBV6-5 and J usage is TRBJ2-7, with a possible D match to TRBD2 (5 bases). Germline CDR1 is MNHEY and CDR2 is SVGAGI. This CDR3 has 13 residues. V gave up 2 bases and J gave up 3 bases, with 8 bases separating them. The CDR3: CASSYDGNYEQYF. DNA of the CDR3: TGTGCCAGCAGTTACGACGGGAACTACGAGCAGTACTTC.

The chain employs TRBV28 and TRBJ1-3; no clear D. V dropped 2 bases and J dropped 2 bases, with 10 bases sitting between them. This CDR3 is built from 15 residues. Germline-derived CDR1 and CDR2 are MDHEN and SYDVKM. CDR3 DNA: TGTGCCAGCAGTTTACCGGGGAACACTGGAAACACCATATATTTT. It translates to CASSLPGNTGNTIYF. The whole variable domain, filled in from reference TRBV28 and TRBJ1-3, reads DVKVTQSSRYLVKRTGEKVFLECVQDMDHENMFWYRQDPGLGLRLIYFSYDVKMKEKGDIPEGYSVSREKKERFSLILESASTNQTSMYLCASSLPGNTGNTIYFGEGSWLTVV.

The chain uses TRBV18 and TRBJ1-1; D is unclear. CDR1 is KGHSH and CDR2 is LQKENI in the germline V gene. Deletions cut 8 bases from V and 0 bases from J, with 13 bases between. CDR3 size: 14 residues. CDR3 sequence reads: CASQRSNMNTEAFF. CDR3 nucleotides: TGTGCCAGCCAACGGTCGAATATGAACACTGAAGCTTTCTTT.